Sequencing of this T cell receptor beta chain was carried out in a study of blood T cell repertoires in COVID-19. Turning to the study itself: Sites in the United States, Italy and Spain provided acute and convalescent COVID-19 samples. Sample material is recorded as cDNA or gDNA derived from T cells, B-cell-depleted T cells, or PBMCs.

The CDR3 sequence is 16 residues long. Germline V lookup: CDR1 LGHNA, CDR2 YSLEER. The V and J ends lost 1 base and 5 bases, in that order; junction bases with no gene match: 8. Source study methods: Estimates of nucleated cell counts were drawn from the amplification of reference gene primers. Measured with immunoSEQ multiplex PCR; TCRdb has only the in-frame clones, and not every one. V and J calls and clone size follow that table, whereas D and trimming were derived from the DNA. The sample lists hundreds of thousands of clones; about four fifths were seen once. The J gene is TRBJ2-3, the V gene TRBV4-3, with 8 nucleotides matching TRBD2. The sequenced sample consisted of peripheral blood. This clonotype originated in a woman of 80 years or more with acute or convalescent COVID-19. In DNA form, the CDR3 reads TGCGCCAGCAGCCAAGTAGCGGGGCTAGCCGGAGATACGCAGTATTTT. Translation gives CASSQVAGLAGDTQYF.